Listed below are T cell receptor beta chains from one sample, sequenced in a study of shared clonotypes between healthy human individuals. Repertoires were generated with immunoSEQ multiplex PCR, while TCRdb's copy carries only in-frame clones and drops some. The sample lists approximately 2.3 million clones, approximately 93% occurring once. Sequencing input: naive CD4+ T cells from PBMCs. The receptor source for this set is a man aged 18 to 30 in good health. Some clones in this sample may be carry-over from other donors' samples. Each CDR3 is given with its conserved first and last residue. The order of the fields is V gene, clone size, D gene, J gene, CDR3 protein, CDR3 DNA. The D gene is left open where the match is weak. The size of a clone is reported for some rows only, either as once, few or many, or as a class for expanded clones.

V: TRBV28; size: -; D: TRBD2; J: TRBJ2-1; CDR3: CASSETLADYNEQFF; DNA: TGTGCCAGCAGCGAGACACTAGCGGACTACAATGAGCAGTTCTTC
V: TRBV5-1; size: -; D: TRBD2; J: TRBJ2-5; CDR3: CASSPGTSGGFQETQYF; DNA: TGCGCCAGCAGCCCAGGGACTAGCGGGGGATTTCAAGAGACCCAGTACTTC
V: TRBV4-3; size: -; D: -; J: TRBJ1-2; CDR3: CASSQDTGAAGYTF; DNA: TGCGCCAGCAGCCAAGATACCGGGGCGGCTGGCTACACCTTC
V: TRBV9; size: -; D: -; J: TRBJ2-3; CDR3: CASSVERTDTQYF; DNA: TGTGCCAGCAGCGTAGAAAGAACAGATACGCAGTATTTT
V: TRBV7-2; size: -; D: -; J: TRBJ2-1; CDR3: CASLPGVKNEQFF; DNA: TGTGCCAGTCTCCCGGGAGTAAAAAATGAGCAGTTCTTC
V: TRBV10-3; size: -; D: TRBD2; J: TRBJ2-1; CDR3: CAISGRKDNEQFF; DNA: TGTGCCATCAGCGGGAGGAAGGACAATGAGCAGTTCTTC
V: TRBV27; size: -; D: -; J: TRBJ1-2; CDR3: CASSLKEGTLYGYTF; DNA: TGTGCCAGCAGTCTCAAAGAGGGGACACTATATGGCTACACCTTC
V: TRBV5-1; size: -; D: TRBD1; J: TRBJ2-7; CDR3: CASSLEGQGAYEQYF; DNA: TGCGCCAGCAGCTTGGAAGGACAGGGGGCTTACGAGCAGTACTTC
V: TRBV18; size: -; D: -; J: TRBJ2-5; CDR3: CASSPAGAGPQETQYF; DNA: TGTGCCAGCTCACCCGCCGGGGCAGGGCCTCAAGAGACCCAGTACTTC
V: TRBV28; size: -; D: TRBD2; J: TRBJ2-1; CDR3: CASRLTSGSHYNEQFF; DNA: TGTGCCAGCAGACTGACTAGCGGGAGCCATTACAATGAGCAGTTCTTC
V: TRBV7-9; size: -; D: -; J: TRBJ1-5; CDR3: CASTPSSNQPQHF; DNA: TGTGCCAGCACCCCCTCCTCAAATCAGCCCCAGCATTTT
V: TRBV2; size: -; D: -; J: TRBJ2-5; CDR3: CASREGGETQYF; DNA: TGTGCCAGCAGGGAAGGTGGGGAGACCCAGTACTTC
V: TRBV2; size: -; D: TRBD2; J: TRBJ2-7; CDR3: CASRRLAEAYEQYF; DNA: TGTGCCAGCAGACGACTAGCGGAGGCCTACGAGCAGTACTTC
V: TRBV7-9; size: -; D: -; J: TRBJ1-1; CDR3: CASSQDRRLEAFF; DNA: TGCGCCAGCAGCCAAGATCGGCGGCTTGAAGCTTTCTTT
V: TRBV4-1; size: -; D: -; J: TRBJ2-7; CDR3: CASSLRRGGYEQYF; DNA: TGCGCCAGCAGCCTACGTCGTGGAGGCTACGAGCAGTACTTC
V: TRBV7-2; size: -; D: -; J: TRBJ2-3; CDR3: CASSSAGGSRGDTQYF; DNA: TGTGCCAGCAGCTCTGCAGGAGGTAGTCGTGGAGATACGCAGTATTTT
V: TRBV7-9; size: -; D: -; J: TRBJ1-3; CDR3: CASSLEPTGPSGNTIYF; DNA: TGTGCCAGCAGCTTAGAACCTACAGGACCCTCTGGAAACACCATATATTTT
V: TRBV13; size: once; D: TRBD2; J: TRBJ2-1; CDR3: CASSLVAGGLSYNEQFF; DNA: TGTGCCAGCAGCTTGGTAGCGGGAGGCCTCTCCTACAATGAGCAGTTCTTC
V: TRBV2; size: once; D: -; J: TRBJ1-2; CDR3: CASSQQLNYGYTF; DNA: TGTGCCAGCAGCCAACAACTGAACTATGGCTACACCTTC
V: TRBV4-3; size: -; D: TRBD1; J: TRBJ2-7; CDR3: CASSQVAGQGYEQYF; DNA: TGCGCCAGCAGCCAAGTTGCGGGACAGGGCTACGAGCAGTACTTC
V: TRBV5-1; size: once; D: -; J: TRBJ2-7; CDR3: CASSLVQNYEQYF; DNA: TGCGCCAGCAGCTTGGTTCAGAACTACGAGCAGTACTTC
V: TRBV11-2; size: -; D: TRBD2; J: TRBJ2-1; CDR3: CASSSPGLATMGDEQFF; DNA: TGTGCCAGCAGCTCGCCGGGACTAGCGACGATGGGGGATGAGCAGTTCTTC
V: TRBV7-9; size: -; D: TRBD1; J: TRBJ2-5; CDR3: CASSLEVGTGAYQETQYF; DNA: TGTGCCAGCAGCTTAGAGGTGGGGACAGGGGCGTACCAAGAGACCCAGTACTTC
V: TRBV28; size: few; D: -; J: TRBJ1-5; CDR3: CASSPPQRAQHF; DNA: TGTGCCAGCAGTCCCCCCCAGAGGGCCCAGCATTTT
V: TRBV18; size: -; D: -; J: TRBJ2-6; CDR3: CASSRDSGANVLTF; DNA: TGTGCCAGCTCACGAGACTCTGGGGCCAACGTCCTGACTTTC
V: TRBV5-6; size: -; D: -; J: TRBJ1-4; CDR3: CASSLRLGEKLFF; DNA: TGTGCCAGCAGCCTAAGGCTCGGCGAAAAACTGTTTTTT
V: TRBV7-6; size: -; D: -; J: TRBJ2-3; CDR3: CASSTGAGTDTQYF; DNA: TGTGCCAGCAGCACGGGGGCAGGGACAGATACGCAGTATTTT
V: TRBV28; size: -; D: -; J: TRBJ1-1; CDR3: CASKTAQNTEAFF; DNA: TGTGCCAGCAAGACAGCTCAGAACACTGAAGCTTTCTTT
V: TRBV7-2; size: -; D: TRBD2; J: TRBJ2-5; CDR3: CASSLGLAGGTQYF; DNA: TGTGCCAGCAGCCTGGGACTAGCGGGTGGGACCCAGTACTTC
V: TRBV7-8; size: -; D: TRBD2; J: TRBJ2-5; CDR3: CASSATRTSGRGGETQYF; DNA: TGTGCCAGCAGCGCCACCAGGACTAGCGGGAGGGGAGGAGAGACCCAGTACTTC
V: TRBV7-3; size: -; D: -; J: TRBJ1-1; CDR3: CASSRRPAFF; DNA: TGTGCCAGCAGCCGTAGACCAGCTTTCTTT
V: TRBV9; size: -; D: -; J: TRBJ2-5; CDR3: CASSVIEETQYF; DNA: TGTGCCAGCAGCGTGATTGAAGAGACCCAGTACTTC
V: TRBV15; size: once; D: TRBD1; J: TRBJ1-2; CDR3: CATSRLNRGAASYGYTF; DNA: TGTGCCACCAGCAGGCTCAACAGGGGCGCAGCCTCCTATGGCTACACCTTC
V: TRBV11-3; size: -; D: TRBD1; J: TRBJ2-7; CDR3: CASSLQGAPGEQYF; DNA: TGTGCCAGCAGCTTACAGGGGGCCCCGGGCGAGCAGTACTTC
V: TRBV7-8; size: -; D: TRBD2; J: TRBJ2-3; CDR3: CASSPTSGRVTDTQYF; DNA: TGTGCCAGCAGCCCTACTAGCGGGAGGGTCACAGATACGCAGTATTTT
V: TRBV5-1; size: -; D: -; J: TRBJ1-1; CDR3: CASSLDREDTEAFF; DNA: TGCGCCAGCAGCTTGGACAGGGAGGACACTGAAGCTTTCTTT
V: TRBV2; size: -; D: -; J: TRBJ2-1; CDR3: CASSTAGSYNEQFF; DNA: TGTGCCAGCAGCACTGCCGGCTCCTACAATGAGCAGTTCTTC
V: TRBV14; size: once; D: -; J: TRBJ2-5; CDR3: CASSHGSFGQETQYF; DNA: TGTGCCAGCAGCCACGGCAGCTTTGGGCAAGAGACCCAGTACTTC
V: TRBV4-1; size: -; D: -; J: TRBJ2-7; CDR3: CASSPIGREAYEQYF; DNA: TGCGCCAGCAGCCCAATCGGCAGGGAGGCCTACGAGCAGTACTTC
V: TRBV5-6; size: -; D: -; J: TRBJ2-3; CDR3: CASRVGTESWSDTQYF; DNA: TGTGCCAGCAGGGTGGGGACGGAAAGCTGGTCAGATACGCAGTATTTT
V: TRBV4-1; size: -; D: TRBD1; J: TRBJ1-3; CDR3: CASSQGPQGAPGNTIYF; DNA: TGCGCCAGCAGCCAAGGGCCACAGGGGGCACCTGGAAACACCATATATTTT
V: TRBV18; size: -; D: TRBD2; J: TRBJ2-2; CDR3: CASSPPSGRAAGELFF; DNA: TGTGCCAGCTCACCACCTAGCGGGAGGGCCGCCGGGGAGCTGTTTTTT